The sequence of this T cell receptor (beta chain) was determined in a study of CXCR3-negative and CXCR3-positive naive CD8 T cells (dated by TCRdb to between 2018 and 2021). Looking at the study overall: In total, some 130 million TRB reads were obtained, corresponding to roughly 1.5 +/- 0.3 million reads per library. Diversity and physicochemical repertoire analyses covered 10 to 11 donors pooled from two independent experiments. TRBV-TRBJ cluster analysis included naive subsets from 5 donors and memory cells from 3 donors. Paper-wide results and their limitations: Freshly isolated PBMCs were used for most assays because CXCR3 expression went down partially after cryopreservation. Similar TRBV-TRBJ usage was shown by naive CXCR3-negative and CXCR3-positive cells from the same donor, whereas distinct patterns were shown by memory cells. Because surface CD5, which is linked to self-reactivity in mice, was comparable between the naive subsets, TCR interaction strength was also inferred from the physicochemical properties of TRB CDR3s. Repertoire diversity was comparably high in both naive subsets but much lower in memory CD8+ T cells. TRB CDR3s from CXCR3-positive naive cells showed higher hydrophobicity (lower Kidera factor 4), lower energy, and higher strength and volume indices than CXCR3-negative naive cells.

For every CD8+ T cell subset, approximately 300,000 cells were flow-sorted straight into RLT lysis buffer, and each subset was sorted in triplicate. Naive CD8+ T cells were defined stringently as CD45RO-CCR7+CD27+CD95- to exclude memory contaminants. Peripheral blood mononuclear cells were isolated from buffy coats by standard density gradient centrifugation. A FACSAria III was used to flow-sort naive CXCR3-negative and CXCR3-positive CD8+ T cells. An RNeasy Mini Kit was used to extract total RNA from the sorted cells. With respect to this clonotype: The specificity of this receptor is unknown.

Looking up the germline V gene (reference sequence) yields CDR1 SEHNR and CDR2 FQNEAQ. The CDR3 numbers 14 residues from cysteine through phenylalanine. The nucleotide record is missing. Sequencing was carried out with a NextSeq 550. The Human TCR Profiling Kit (MiLaboratory) was used to prepare UMI-labeled 5' RACE TRB cDNA libraries. The full amount of extracted RNA was used for cDNA synthesis, and the full amount of resulting cDNA was used for PCR amplification. Libraries were prepared in parallel with an identical number of PCR cycles. Concerning the study's data processing: With a minimum of two reads required per UMI, MIGEC and MiXCR pulled out about 52,000 +/- 9,100 unique UMI-labeled TRB cDNA molecules from each library. On average, each library contained about 40,000 +/- 10,000 functional in-frame TRB CDR3 nucleotide clonotypes without stop codons. After each sample was downsampled to 5000 UMI-labeled TRB molecules, VDJtools was used to calculate diversity metrics such as normalized Shannon-Wiener and Chao1. VDJtools was used to calculate clonotype-size-weighted physicochemical properties of the central five CDR3 residues, namely interaction energy, strength, volume and Kidera factor 4. The reads went through TCRdb reprocessing, and each CDR3 protein sequence gets one entry with no DNA. TCRdb assigned the V and J calls; the authors' analysis was not used. The sample's table lists a count of over 50,000 distinct CDR3 sequences. The ten biggest clones cover approximately 0.74% of the sample.

The sequence joins TRBV7-9 to TRBJ2-5; TCRdb lists TRBD1, though no DNA is available to test this call. The sequenced material came from naive CXCR3+ CD8+ T cells from blood. The label giving this sample's cell subset or site can be read as: CD45RO-CCR7+CD27+CD95- naive CD8+ T cells expressing CXCR3 (TNR3+). This receptor was obtained from a human donor in good health. Some clones in this sample may be carry-over from other donors' samples. CDR3 protein: CASSWTANGGTQYF.